One and the same sample provided the 27 T cell receptor beta chains below, sequenced in a study of post-analysis software for immune sequencing data. Overall study findings and caveats: Comparison of patients with controls showed roughly five TRBV segments more frequent in patients, TRBV5-6, TRBV5-1 and TRBV20-1 among them.

No antigens are known for them. cDNA libraries of TCR beta carried unique molecular identifiers. TCRdb passed the PCR reads through MiXCR, listing each CDR3 protein once. The top ten clones hold roughly 4.5% of a sample with roughly 800,000 distinct CDR3 sequences, around 42% of them seen once. The sample comprised blood. The receptors come from a girl aged 10 to 17 with multiple sclerosis.

The CDR3 DNA follows: TGTGCCAGCAGCGTCCGTCCGACAGGGAGCACAGATACGCAGTATTTT. This codes for CASSVRPTGSTDTQYF. This chain connects TRBV9 to TRBJ2-3; 7 nucleotides agree with TRBD1. The CDR3 sequence is 16 residues long. V was pared by 2 bases and J by 0 bases, with 6 bases of the junction left unmatched. Germline CDR1 reads SGDLS; CDR2 reads YYNGEE.

As to this clonotype: Compared with germline, one end of the junction differs, possibly owing to a read error. J is TRBJ2-6 and V is TRBV5-1; 7 bases line up with TRBD1. The CDR3 contains 18 residues. From germline, CDR1 is SGHRS and CDR2 YFSETQ. CDR3 amino acids: CASSSPGQIYSGANVPTF. In nucleotides, the CDR3 is TGCGCCAGCAGCTCCCCGGGACAGATCTACTCTGGGGCCAACGTCCCGACTTTC. Complete variable domain (other parts from reference TRBV5-1 and TRBJ2-6): KAGVTQTPRYLIKTRGQQVTLSCSPISGHRSVSWYQQTPGQGLQFLFEYFSETQRNKGNFPGRFSGRQFSNSRSEMNVSTLELGDSALYLCASSSPGQIYSGANVPTFGAGSRLTVL.

This clonotype came up many times. This sequence joins TRBV29-1 and TRBJ2-1, with D unclear. The V end was cut by 4 bases, the J end by 10 bases, with 11 bases between. Germline-derived CDR1 and CDR2 are SQVTM and ANQGSEA. The CDR3 covers 11 residues. This CDR3 is CSVALVGEQFF. Written as DNA, the CDR3 is TGCAGCGTTGCCTTAGTGGGCGAGCAGTTCTTC.

CDR3: CASSWGDDDEQFF. Written as DNA, the CDR3 is TGCGCCAGCAGCTGGGGGGATGATGATGAGCAGTTCTTC. V is TRBV5-1 and J is TRBJ2-1; tentative D call: TRBD2 (6 bases). The CDR3 sequence is 13 residues long. Per germline, CDR1 SGHRS and CDR2 YFSETQ. Trimming left V 3 bases short and J 8 bases short, with 12 bases between.

This clonotype was detected only once. The chain links TRBV4-1 to TRBJ2-3; 9 positions agree with TRBD1. The length of the CDR3 is 18 residues. The ends lost 0 bases at V and 0 bases at J; junction bases unmatched: 7. Germline values: CDR1 MGHRA, CDR2 YSYEKL. Here the CDR3 DNA reads TGCGCCAGCAGCCAAGAGGGGACAGGGTTGTCTAGCACAGATACGCAGTATTTT. Encoded protein: CASSQEGTGLSSTDTQYF.

This chain connects TRBV10-3 to TRBJ2-7, with a weak D call TRBD2 (5 bases). In germline, CDR1 is ENHRY, CDR2 SYGVKD. Trimming removed 8 bases from V and 0 bases from J, with 14 bases in between. This CDR3 spans 14 amino acids. For the CDR3, the DNA is TGTGCCATCGGAGAGGGTTCCGGCTCCTACGAGCAGTACTTC. Protein: CAIGEGSGSYEQYF.

The chain links TRBV5-1 to TRBJ2-7, with D possibly being TRBD2 (5 bases). Matching the DNA end better, TRBJ2-1 makes the J call doubtful. CDR3 length equals 14 residues. CDR1 and CDR2 (germline): SGHRS, YFSETQ. The CDR3 loop is CASSLDWESYEQFF. The CDR3 DNA follows: TGCGCCAGCAGCTTGGACTGGGAGTCCTACGAGCAGTTCTTC.

The V and J genes are TRBV6-5 and TRBJ2-2; 7 positions match TRBD1. CDR1 and CDR2 (germline): MNHEY, SVGAGI. The length of the CDR3 is 16 residues. The ends lost 0 bases at V and 5 bases at J; junction bases unmatched: 6. Here the CDR3 DNA reads TGTGCCAGCAGTTACTCTGGGGCAGGGGGTACCGGGGAGCTGTTTTTT. It yields the protein CASSYSGAGGTGELFF.

The chain links TRBV7-3 to TRBJ2-1; tentative D call: TRBD2 (5 bases). The CDR3 is made up of 14 amino acids. CDR1 SGHTA and CDR2 FQGTGA come from the germline V gene. The germline V and J ends were trimmed by 5 bases and 8 bases, with 16 bases remaining between them. The CDR3 loop is CASSHGRAGDEQFF. The CDR3 DNA reads as TGTGCCAGCAGCCATGGGCGGGCGGGCGATGAGCAGTTCTTC.

The DNA for the CDR3 is TGTGCCAGCAGCCAACGGGACAGGGAACTCAATGAGCAGTTCTTC. This sequence encodes CASSQRDRELNEQFF. The genes are TRBV3-1 and TRBJ2-1, with 9 positions matching TRBD1. The germline CDR1 and CDR2 sequences are LGHDT and YNNKEL (reference sequence). V trimming: 2 bases; J trimming: 6 bases; junction bases outside the gene matches: 5. This CDR3 contains 15 residues.

V and J are TRBV7-8 and TRBJ1-1; D may be TRBD1 (5 bases). V lost 6 bases and J 0 bases, leaving 14 bases between the germline ends. The CDR3 contains 15 residues. Germline V gives CDR1 SGHVS, CDR2 FQNEAQ. The CDR3 spells CASRLGGGVNTEAFF. In DNA form, the CDR3 reads TGTGCCAGCAGACTTGGGGGGGGGGTGAACACTGAAGCTTTCTTT.

The CDR3 sequence is CASSSGLVYNEQFF. CDR3 DNA sequence: TGTGCCAGCAGTTCGGGACTAGTTTACAATGAGCAGTTCTTC. V is TRBV12-3 or TRBV12-4 and J is TRBJ2-1; 8 bases match TRBD2. V was clipped by 4 bases and J by 4 bases; unmatched bases: 3. The CDR3 is made up of 14 amino acids.

This clonotype has a handful of counts. The chain employs TRBV20-1 and TRBJ2-3; D is perhaps TRBD2 (6 bases). Germline V gene data show CDR1 as DFQATT and CDR2 as SNEGSKA (reference sequence). Deletions cut 2 bases from V and 4 bases from J, with 13 bases between. The CDR3 has 14 residues. The CDR3: CSARLALGADTQYF. CDR3 coding DNA: TGCAGTGCTAGACTAGCGCTGGGGGCAGATACGCAGTATTTT.

This clonotype was counted many times. The chain carries TRBV4-2 and TRBJ2-7; a possible D gene is TRBD2 (6 bases). V lost 0 bases and J 2 bases, leaving 8 bases between the germline ends. The CDR3 is 14 amino acids. The germline CDR1 and CDR2 sequences are LGHNA and YNFKEQ. The CDR3 region is CASSQDPGAYEQYF. CDR3 DNA sequence: TGTGCCAGCAGCCAAGACCCGGGGGCCTACGAGCAGTACTTC.

The sample holds a few counts of this clonotype. The gene calls are TRBV25-1 and TRBJ2-7, with D uncertain. This CDR3 is built from 11 residues. The V gene lost 3 bases and the J gene lost 7 bases, with 7 bases spanning the gap. CDR1 is MGHDK and CDR2 is SYGVNS in the germline V gene. The CDR3 region is CASSDPVEQYF. The CDR3 DNA is TGTGCCAGCAGTGACCCCGTGGAGCAGTACTTC.

This chain joins TRBV9 and TRBJ2-3, with D perhaps matching TRBD2 (6 bases). Germline V gene sequence: CDR1 SGDLS, CDR2 YYNGEE. Trimming removed 1 base at V and 5 bases at J, with 14 bases between. The CDR3 runs to 15 residues. CDR3 in amino acids: CASSVFSHSGDTQYF. CDR3 bases: TGTGCCAGCAGCGTATTTTCCCATAGCGGAGATACGCAGTATTTT.

The J gene is TRBJ2-4, the V gene TRBV7-8, with D perhaps matching TRBD1 or TRBD2 (5 bases each). CDR3 size: 16 residues. The V end was cut by 5 bases, the J end by 0 bases, with 14 bases between. Germline V gene data show CDR1 as SGHVS and CDR2 as FQNEAQ. The CDR3 DNA reads as TGTGCCAGCAGCCAATCGATTGGGGGAGCCAAAAACATTCAGTACTTC. Its protein product is CASSQSIGGAKNIQYF.

This clonotype came up a few times. V is TRBV7-2 and J is TRBJ2-1; 11 bases line up with TRBD1. Germline-derived CDR1 and CDR2 are SGHTA and FQGNSA. This CDR3 region has 15 residues. With V trimmed by 1 base and J by 7 bases, 3 bases remained unmatched. The CDR3 sequence is CASSLVGTGGNEQFF. Here the CDR3 DNA reads TGTGCCAGCAGCTTAGTTGGGACAGGGGGAAATGAGCAGTTCTTC.

This chain joins TRBV12-3 or TRBV12-4 and TRBJ2-7; D unclear. Between the trimmed V and J ends, which lost 6 bases and 3 bases, there was a span of 12 bases. This CDR3 has 13 amino acids. The CDR3 is CASSLDGFYEQYF. CDR3 DNA: TGTGCCAGCAGCTTGGACGGGTTCTACGAGCAGTACTTC.

The V and J genes are TRBV10-3 and TRBJ2-7, with 7 nucleotides matching TRBD2. Germline V gene sequence: CDR1 ENHRY, CDR2 SYGVKD. The junction had 11 bases not matched to a gene; V was cut back by 4 bases and J by 2 bases. The CDR3 extends over 16 amino acids. DNA of the CDR3: TGTGCCATCAGTGCTCTTCTTGGACTAGACACCTACGAGCAGTACTTC. Encoded protein: CAISALLGLDTYEQYF.

This clonotype was found a few times. The chain is built from TRBV4-1 and TRBJ2-1; D is unclear. Trimming removed 2 bases at V and 6 bases at J, with 11 bases between. CDR1 and CDR2 (germline): MGHRA, YSYEKL. The CDR3 contains 14 residues. Here the CDR3 reads CASSQPTRANEQFF. The DNA for the CDR3 is TGCGCCAGCAGCCAACCGACACGGGCCAATGAGCAGTTCTTC.

This chain uses TRBV11-1 with TRBJ2-1; the match to TRBD2 covers 8 bases. V was pared by 5 bases and J by 7 bases, with 10 bases of the junction left unmatched. This CDR3 has 15 residues. Germline loops: CDR1 SGHAT, CDR2 FQDESV (reference sequence). DNA of the CDR3: TGTGCCAGCAGCCCGGCCGGGACTAGGAGGAATGAGCAGTTCTTC. Residues: CASSPAGTRRNEQFF.

The rearrangement joins TRBV27 to TRBJ1-1, with no clear D. V lost 0 bases and J lost 5, with 16 bases in between. Germline V gene sequence: CDR1 MNHEY, CDR2 SMNVEV (reference sequence). The CDR3 covers 16 residues. This CDR3 reads CASSLSALYSGTEAFF. The CDR3 coding sequence is TGTGCCAGCAGTTTATCGGCCCTCTACAGTGGTACTGAAGCTTTCTTT.

This clonotype was counted between two and nine times. V is TRBV6-1 and J is TRBJ2-3; 10 bases are a match to TRBD2. Looked up from germline, CDR1 is MNHNS and CDR2 is SASEGT. The CDR3 is 17 amino acids. J lost 3 bases, V lost 6 bases, and 12 bases had no gene match. This chain's CDR3 is CASRNQPAGGGTDTQYF. The CDR3 DNA reads as TGTGCCAGCAGGAATCAGCCAGCGGGAGGGGGTACAGATACGCAGTATTTT.

The chain joins TRBV20-1 to TRBJ1-2, with 9 positions matching TRBD1. The J segment lost 3 bases and the V segment lost 7 bases, leaving 9 bases of the junction unmatched. Germline V gene lookup returns CDR1 DFQATT and CDR2 SNEGSKA (reference sequence). This CDR3 contains 14 residues. The CDR3: CSGSGTGSDYGYTF. The CDR3 nucleotides read TGCAGTGGGTCCGGGACAGGGAGTGACTATGGCTACACCTTC.

CDR3 sequence: CASSLGYGESEAFF. Written as DNA, the CDR3 is TGCGCCAGCAGCTTGGGATACGGGGAATCTGAAGCTTTCTTT. This rearrangement joins TRBV5-1 to TRBJ1-1; no reliable D call. This CDR3 has 14 residues. The V end was cut by 0 bases, the J end by 6 bases, with 12 bases between. Per the germline V gene, CDR1 is SGHRS and CDR2 is YFSETQ.

In its sample, this clonotype was seen a few times. The chain carries TRBV11-1 and TRBJ2-3; D unresolved. Germline V lookup: CDR1 SGHAT, CDR2 FQDESV (reference sequence). Trimming stripped 6 bases from V and 6 bases from J, with 22 bases between. This CDR3 region has 16 residues. DNA of the CDR3: TGTGCCAGCAGTCATCCCCGGGCCCAGGCTGGGGATACGCAGTATTTT. Translating gives CASSHPRAQAGDTQYF.